This record covers a single T cell receptor beta chain. Its antigen is currently unknown. In germline, CDR1 is SEHNR, CDR2 FQNEAQ (reference sequence). This CDR3 is 13 amino acids long. The germline V and J ends were trimmed by 8 bases and 11 bases, with 21 bases remaining between them. The sample belongs to a study of T cells in localized non-small cell lung cancer. Broader study findings: Higher T cell density in the blood was associated with longer overall survival, whereas higher adjacent-lung clonality associated with shorter survival.

The data were produced by immunoSEQ multiplex PCR, yet TCRdb's version contains in-frame clones alone and is incomplete. This table holds about 43,000 clones, roughly nine tenths found once. This sample comprised PBMCs, obtained before any cancer treatment. V is TRBV7-9 and J is TRBJ1-1; D is undetermined. The receptor comes from a woman aged 35 to 70 with stage II lung adenocarcinoma. CDR3 loop: CASARYTHNEAFF. The CDR3 nucleotides read TGTGCCAGCGCACGGTATACTCACAACGAGGCTTTCTTT.